This T cell receptor (beta chain) was observed in a study of cytomegalovirus exposure and HLA in healthy donors. Both 60 Vbeta primers and 13 Jbeta primers went into the PCR. Data came from immunoSEQ multiplex PCR; TCRdb stores just in-frame clones and leaves some out. The repertoire holds 50,000 to 65,000 clones, 60% to 80% seen once, with roughly 25% in the top ten. There were likely unrecorded immune exposures, though donors were nominally healthy when sampled. V lost 3 bases to trimming and J lost 7 bases; unmatched junction nucleotides: 9. The germline gives CDR1 KGHSH, CDR2 LQKENI. The CDR3 sequence is 16 residues long. Notes on this clone: Antigen specificity is unknown.

Study-level points and caveats: Immune exposure information comprised only CMV serostatus. In a later analysis, DRB1 alleles had the most associated TCRs; HLA-C alleles the fewest.

The sequenced sample consisted of PBMCs. This chain links TRBV18 with TRBJ1-4; 9 bases are a match to TRBD1. The receptor was isolated from a woman aged 40 to 50 in good health and CMV-seropositive. Here the CDR3 reads CASSPPGTGSGEKLFF. DNA for the CDR3: TGTGCCAGCTCACCTCCCGGGACAGGGAGTGGTGAAAAACTGTTTTTT.